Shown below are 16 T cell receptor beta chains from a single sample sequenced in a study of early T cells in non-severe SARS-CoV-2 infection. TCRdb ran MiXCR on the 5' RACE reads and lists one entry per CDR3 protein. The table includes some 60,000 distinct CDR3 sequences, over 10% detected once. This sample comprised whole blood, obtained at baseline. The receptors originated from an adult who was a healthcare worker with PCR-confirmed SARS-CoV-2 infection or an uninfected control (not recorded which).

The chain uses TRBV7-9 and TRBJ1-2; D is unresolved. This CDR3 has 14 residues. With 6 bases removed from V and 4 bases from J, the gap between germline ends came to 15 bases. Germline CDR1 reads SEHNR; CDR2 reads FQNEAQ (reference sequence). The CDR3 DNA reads TGTGCCAGCAGGATAAACGAAGGGTCCTATGGCTACACCTTC. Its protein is CASRINEGSYGYTF.

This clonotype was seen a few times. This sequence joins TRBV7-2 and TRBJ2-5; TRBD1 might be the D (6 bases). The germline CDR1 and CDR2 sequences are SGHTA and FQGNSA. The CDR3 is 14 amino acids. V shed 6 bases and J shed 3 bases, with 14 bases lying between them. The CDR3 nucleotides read TGTGCCAGCAGGCGGACAGCGATAGAAGAGACCCAGTACTTC. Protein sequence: CASRRTAIEETQYF.

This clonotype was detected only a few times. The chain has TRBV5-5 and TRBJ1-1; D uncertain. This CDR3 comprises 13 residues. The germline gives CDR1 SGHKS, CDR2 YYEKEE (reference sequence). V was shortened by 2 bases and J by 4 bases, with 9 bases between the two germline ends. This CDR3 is CASSLSEPTEAFF. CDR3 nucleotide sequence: TGTGCCAGCAGCTTATCAGAGCCCACTGAAGCTTTCTTT.

The DNA of the CDR3 is TGTGCCAGCAGCTTAAGGGGTAGGGTCGACGAGCAGTACTTC. It codes for CASSLRGRVDEQYF. J is TRBJ2-7 and V is TRBV7-2; TRBD1 is a possible D gene (5 bases). The CDR3 sequence is 14 residues long. Trimming stripped 2 bases from V and 5 bases from J, with 13 bases between. Germline V gene data show CDR1 as SGHTA and CDR2 as FQGNSA.

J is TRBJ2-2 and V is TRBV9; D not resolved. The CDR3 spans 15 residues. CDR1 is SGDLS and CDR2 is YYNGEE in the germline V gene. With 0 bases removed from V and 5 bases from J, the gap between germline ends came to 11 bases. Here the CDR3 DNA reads TGTGCCAGCAGCGTAGAGTCATTGATTACCGGGGAGCTGTTTTTT. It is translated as CASSVESLITGELFF.

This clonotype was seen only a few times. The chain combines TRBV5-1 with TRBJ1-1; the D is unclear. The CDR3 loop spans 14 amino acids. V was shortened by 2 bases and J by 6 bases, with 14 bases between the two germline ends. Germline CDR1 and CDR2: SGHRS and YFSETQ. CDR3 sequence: CASSFDQGVAEAFF. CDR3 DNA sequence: TGCGCCAGCAGCTTCGACCAAGGCGTCGCTGAAGCTTTCTTT.

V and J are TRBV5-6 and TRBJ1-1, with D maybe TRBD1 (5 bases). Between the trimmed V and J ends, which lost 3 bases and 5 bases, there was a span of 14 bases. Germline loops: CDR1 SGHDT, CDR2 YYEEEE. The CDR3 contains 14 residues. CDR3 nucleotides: TGTGCCAGCAGCTACCGCGCGGGGCGAACTGAAGCTTTCTTT. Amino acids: CASSYRAGRTEAFF.

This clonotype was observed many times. CDR3 coding DNA: TGCAGTGCTAGAGATGACCCCCTGCAGGGGACCTACGAGCAGTACTTC. Its translation: CSARDDPLQGTYEQYF. V usage is TRBV20-1 and J usage is TRBJ2-7; D is perhaps TRBD1 (6 bases). The V end was cut by 0 bases, the J end by 2 bases, with 17 bases between. The CDR3 runs to 16 residues. CDR1 is DFQATT and CDR2 is SNEGSKA in the germline V gene (reference sequence).

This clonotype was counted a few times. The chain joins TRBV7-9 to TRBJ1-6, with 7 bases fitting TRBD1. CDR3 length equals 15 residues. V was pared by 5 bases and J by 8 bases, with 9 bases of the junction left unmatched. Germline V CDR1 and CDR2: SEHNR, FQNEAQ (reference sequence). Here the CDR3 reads CASSPGGRWDSPLHF. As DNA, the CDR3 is TGTGCCAGCAGCCCAGGGGGGAGGTGGGATTCACCCCTCCACTTT.

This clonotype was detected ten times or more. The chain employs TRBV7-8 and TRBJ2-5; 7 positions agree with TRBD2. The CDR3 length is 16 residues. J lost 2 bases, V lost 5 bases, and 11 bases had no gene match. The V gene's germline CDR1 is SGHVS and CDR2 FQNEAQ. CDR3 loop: CASSLRFSGIQETQYF. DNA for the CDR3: TGTGCCAGCAGCCTTCGATTCAGCGGGATTCAAGAGACCCAGTACTTC.

CDR3 nucleotide sequence: TGTGCCAGCAGCTCTGGGACAGGAACATCCTACGAGCAGTACTTC. Protein sequence: CASSSGTGTSYEQYF. The chain recombines TRBV7-9 with TRBJ2-7; 8 bases are a match to TRBD1. CDR3 length: 15 amino acids. V dropped 4 bases and J dropped 1; count of bases not matched to a gene: 6. The germline gives CDR1 SEHNR, CDR2 FQNEAQ (reference sequence).

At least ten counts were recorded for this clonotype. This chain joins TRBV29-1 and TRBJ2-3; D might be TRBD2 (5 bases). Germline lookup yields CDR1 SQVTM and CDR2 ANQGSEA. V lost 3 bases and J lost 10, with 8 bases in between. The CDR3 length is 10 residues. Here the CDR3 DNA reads TGCAGCGTTGACTGGGGAGCGCAGTATTTT. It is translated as CSVDWGAQYF.

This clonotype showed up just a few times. This CDR3 is CSVNRDRGTGELFF. In DNA form, the CDR3 reads TGCAGCGTCAACCGGGACAGGGGGACGGGGGAGCTGTTTTTT. The V call is TRBV29-1, the J call TRBJ2-2; TRBD1 matches at 11 bases. This CDR3 spans 14 amino acids. The germline gives CDR1 SQVTM, CDR2 ANQGSEA. Germline trimming cut 6 bases from V and 8 bases from J; bases unmatched to any gene: 8.

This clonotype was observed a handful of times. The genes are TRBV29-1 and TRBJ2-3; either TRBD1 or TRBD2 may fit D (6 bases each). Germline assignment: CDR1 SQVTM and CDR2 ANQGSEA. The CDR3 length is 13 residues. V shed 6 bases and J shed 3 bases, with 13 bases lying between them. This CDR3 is CSVRGDGTDTQYF. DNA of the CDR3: TGCAGCGTGAGGGGGGATGGAACAGATACGCAGTATTTT.

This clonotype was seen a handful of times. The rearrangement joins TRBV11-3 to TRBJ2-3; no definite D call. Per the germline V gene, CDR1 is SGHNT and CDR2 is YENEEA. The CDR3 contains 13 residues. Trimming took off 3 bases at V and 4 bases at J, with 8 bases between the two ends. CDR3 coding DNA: TGTGCCAGCAGCTTTATCACCGCAGATACGCAGTATTTT. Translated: CASSFITADTQYF.

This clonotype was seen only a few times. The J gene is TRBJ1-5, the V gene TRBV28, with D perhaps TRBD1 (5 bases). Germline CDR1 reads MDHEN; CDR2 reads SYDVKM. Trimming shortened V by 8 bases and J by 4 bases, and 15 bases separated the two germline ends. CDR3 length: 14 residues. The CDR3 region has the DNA TGTGCCAGCGGCTCCGGGGGAGAAAATCAGCCCCAGCATTTT. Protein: CASGSGGENQPQHF.